This T cell receptor (beta chain) was documented in a study of T cells after yellow fever vaccination. Study background: Libraries from low-cell-number fractions were prepared with the SMART-Seq v4 Ultra Low Input RNA kit.

General study points: Though it reached lower strength, the secondary response hit its peak faster, day 5 versus 15. Subsequent booster samples again held most clones from primary vaccination (less than 98% CD4, approximately 85% CD8).

Generation of TCR cDNA used 5'RACE template switching (which added a universal primer site and UMIs). TCRdb redid the calling of the 5' RACE reads with MiXCR, one entry per CDR3 protein. Altogether a few hundred thousand distinct CDR3 sequences are present, less than 9.5% being singletons, with the ten largest covering roughly 18%. Turning to this clonotype: The antigen is undetermined.

This CDR3 contains 15 residues. Germline assignment: CDR1 SGDLS and CDR2 YYNGEE. The V gene lost 5 bases and the J gene lost 0 bases, with 14 bases spanning the gap. The chain uses TRBV9 and TRBJ1-1, with D uncertain. The sequence was obtained from a man younger than 30 who received the YFV17D yellow fever vaccine. Specimen: PBMCs, collected roughly 46 days after the first yellow fever vaccination. The DNA for the CDR3 is TGTGCCAGCAGTGTCTACGGGGAAATGAACACTGAAGCTTTCTTT. The encoded protein is CASSVYGEMNTEAFF.